This T cell receptor beta chain appears in the sequencing data of a study of T cell responses to AZD1222 COVID-19 vaccine. From germline, CDR1 is KGHDR and CDR2 SFDVKD. With V trimmed by 4 bases and J by 6 bases, 9 bases remained unmatched. This CDR3 contains 17 residues. As for this clone: Its antigen is not known.

Whole-study results and caveats: Among the donors, most were white British and more were female, and clonal diversity was possibly underestimated.

Data came from immunoSEQ multiplex PCR; TCRdb stores just in-frame clones and leaves some out. The sample carries more than 85,000 clones, roughly 90% recorded once. This chain uses TRBV24-1 with TRBJ2-1, with 12 positions matching TRBD2. The source of this sequence is an adult in good health. The input for sequencing was peripheral blood, taken on day 0 of AZD1222 vaccination. The CDR3 coding sequence is TGTGCCACCAGTGACCGCCCGGGACTAGCGGGCATCAATGAGCAGTTCTTC. It yields the protein CATSDRPGLAGINEQFF.